The 2 T cell receptor beta chains presented below share a single source sample, sequenced in a study of PD-L1 blockade in urothelial cancer. Assay used: immunoSEQ multiplex PCR; TCRdb lists only in-frame clones, some missing. Among approximately 37,000 clones listed, approximately 82% were seen once. The sample in question was PBMCs, obtained around atezolizumab (anti-PD-L1) treatment. All receptors derive from a man between 60 and 75 years old with urothelial cancer.

The V and J genes are TRBV5-1 and TRBJ2-6; possible D gene TRBD2, 6 bases. The CDR3 sequence is 19 residues long. Germline V gives CDR1 SGHRS, CDR2 YFSETQ. Trimming removed 0 bases from V and 0 bases from J, with 16 bases in between. The CDR3 protein is CASSLVAGRTLSGANVLTF. In DNA form, the CDR3 reads TGCGCCAGCAGCTTGGTGGCGGGACGGACTCTCTCTGGGGCCAACGTCCTGACTTTC.

The rearrangement joins TRBV5-1 to TRBJ2-3; D might be TRBD2 (6 bases). CDR1 and CDR2 (germline): SGHRS, YFSETQ. Trimming removed 0 bases at V and 2 bases at J, with 13 bases between. This CDR3 contains 16 residues. In DNA form, the CDR3 reads TGCGCCAGCAGCTTGGAGTGGGGGGAATTCACAGATACGCAGTATTTT. It yields the protein CASSLEWGEFTDTQYF.